The clone carrying this TCR beta chain has a single count. The antigen is unknown. CDR3 size: 15 residues. Germline CDR1 MDHEN, CDR2 SYDVKM. Unmatched junction bases numbered 9, after V lost 5 bases and J lost 4 bases. Repertoires were generated with immunoSEQ multiplex PCR, while TCRdb's copy carries only in-frame clones and drops some. The data hold fewer than 55,000 clones, with approximately 90% observed a single time. This sample is drawn from a study of cytomegalovirus exposure and HLA in healthy donors. Findings and caveats of the study: Researchers reported that a few CMV-associated chains were confirmed in vitro as CMV antigen-specific.

This TCR was sampled from a man aged 18 to 29 in good health and CMV-seronegative. The gene calls are TRBV28 and TRBJ1-2; 8 bases are a match to TRBD1. The specimen sequenced was PBMCs. The CDR3 is CASSVPAGGSYGYTF. The CDR3 DNA reads TGTGCCAGCAGTGTCCCAGCAGGGGGCTCCTATGGCTACACCTTC.